A selection of T cell receptor beta chains follows, all from one sample in a study of technical replicates of blood from a handful of donors. Only in-frame clones appear in the TCRdb table, and some are missing; sequencing was by immunoSEQ multiplex PCR. The data show 80,000 to 95,000 clones, approximately 90% seen once. Sequencing input: T cells isolated from PBMCs. The source is a human donor in good health. Both conserved end residues are part of each CDR3. Each record gives: J gene, D gene, V gene, clone size, CDR3 DNA, CDR3 protein. A D gene is named only where the DNA matches it firmly. Clone size is stated in some rows and not others, as once, few, many or a class when expanded.

>TRBJ2-5|TRBD1|TRBV9|-
TGTGCCAGCAGCGTCCGGGACAGGGGTATCAGCCAGTACTTC
CASSVRDRGISQYF
>TRBJ2-1|TRBD2|TRBV28|-
TGTGCCAGCAGTCTCACTAGCGTATCGAGACTGAATGAGCAGTTCTTC
CASSLTSVSRLNEQFF
>TRBJ1-3|-|TRBV7-2|-
TGTGCCAGCAGCTTAGTAGAAGGGGTCGGAAACACCATATATTTT
CASSLVEGVGNTIYF
>TRBJ2-7|-|TRBV19|-
TGTGCCAGTAGCGAACAGGACCTCTCCTACGAGCAGTACTTC
CASSEQDLSYEQYF
>TRBJ2-7|-|TRBV19|-
TGTGCCAGTAGTGACATTGGACTCGAGCAGTACTTC
CASSDIGLEQYF
>TRBJ1-2|-|TRBV7-9|-
TGTGCCAGCAGCTTAGGGGAGGAGATGAGCGTCTATGGCTACACCTTC
CASSLGEEMSVYGYTF
>TRBJ1-1|-|TRBV7-9|-
TGTGCCAGCAGCCCCCCAATCAGTTTCGAAGCTTTCTTT
CASSPPISFEAFF
>TRBJ2-5|TRBD1|TRBV18|-
TGTGCCAGCTCCCTCTCGGACAGGGGGTCAGAGACCCAGTACTTC
CASSLSDRGSETQYF
>TRBJ1-2|-|TRBV5-1|-
TGCGCCAGCAGCTTGGGAGGTTACTTAGTGGACTATGGCTACACCTTC
CASSLGGYLVDYGYTF
>TRBJ1-5|-|TRBV4-2|-
TGTGCCAGCAGCCAAGATAGGGCAGGGGGCAATCAGCCCCAGCATTTT
CASSQDRAGGNQPQHF
>TRBJ1-1|TRBD1|TRBV28|-
TGTGCCAGCAGTTCCGGGACAGGGCGTTTCACTGAAGCTTTCTTT
CASSSGTGRFTEAFF
>TRBJ1-2|-|TRBV5-1|-
TGCGCCAGCAGCTCAACAGGGACCAACTATGGCTACACCTTC
CASSSTGTNYGYTF
>TRBJ2-2|TRBD2|TRBV5-1|-
TGCGCCAGCGGGCTAGCGGGATCCGGGGAGCTGTTTTTT
CASGLAGSGELFF
>TRBJ2-5|-|TRBV10-3|-
TGTGCCATCAGTGACCCCCTGCGGGGTGCAGGGGGAAACCAAGAGACCCAGTACTTC
CAISDPLRGAGGNQETQYF
>TRBJ1-1|-|TRBV2|-
TGTGCCAGCGGCAAAGACACTGAAGCTTTCTTT
CASGKDTEAFF
>TRBJ1-2|TRBD1|TRBV7-9|-
TGTGCCAGCAGCGTTGGACAGGGGCACTATGGCTACACCTTC
CASSVGQGHYGYTF
>TRBJ2-6|TRBD2|TRBV7-8|-
TGTGCCAGCAGCTTAATCATGCTAGCGGGCCTCTCTGGGGCCAACGTCCTGACTTTC
CASSLIMLAGLSGANVLTF
>TRBJ2-1|-|TRBV7-3|-
TGTGCCAGCAGCTTATCTCGACGGGATGAGCAGTTCTTC
CASSLSRRDEQFF
>TRBJ1-2|-|TRBV19|-
TGTGCCAGCCGGGACACCTTCTATGGCTACACCTTC
CASRDTFYGYTF
>TRBJ2-1|-|TRBV2|-
TGTGCCAGCAGTGTCGACAGTAACAATGAGCAGTTCTTC
CASSVDSNNEQFF
>TRBJ2-5|TRBD2|TRBV6-8|-
TGTGCCCCCCAGCGGGAGGAAGAGACCCAGTACTTC
CAPQREEETQYF
>TRBJ2-7|TRBD2|TRBV10-3|-
TGTGCCATCAGCAATCTAGCGGGAGATTCAACCTACGAGCAGTACTTC
CAISNLAGDSTYEQYF
>TRBJ2-7|TRBD2|TRBV10-1|-
TGCGCCAGCAGTGAGTCGAGGGCTAGCGGGGGGCCTACCTCCTACGAGCAGTACTTC
CASSESRASGGPTSYEQYF
>TRBJ2-1|TRBD2|TRBV2|-
TGTGCCAGCACCCAGCTCCCTAGCGGGAGGTACAATGAGCAGTTCTTC
CASTQLPSGRYNEQFF
>TRBJ2-5|TRBD1|TRBV5-6|-
TGTGCCAGCAGCGCCCGGGACAGAGGATCCCAAGAGACCCAGTACTTC
CASSARDRGSQETQYF
>TRBJ1-5|-|TRBV27|-
TGTGCCAGCAGTTTAAGCCGGGAAGGACAGCAGCCCCAGCATTTT
CASSLSREGQQPQHF
>TRBJ2-5|TRBD1|TRBV15|-
TGTGCCACCAGCAGAGATCCAGGGGGCACCGATCGGCCCCAGTACTTC
CATSRDPGGTDRPQYF
>TRBJ2-5|-|TRBV11-3|-
TGTGCCAGCAGTAGGGGTTCGCTGGAGACCCAGTACTTC
CASSRGSLETQYF
>TRBJ2-1|-|TRBV29-1|-
TGCAGCGTTGAAGGCACAGGGATCCAGTACAATGAGCAGTTCTTC
CSVEGTGIQYNEQFF
>TRBJ1-4|-|TRBV21-1|-
TGTGCCAGCAGCAAGGGACAGGGTCTATTCGATGAAAAACTGTTTTTT
CASSKGQGLFDEKLFF
>TRBJ2-7|TRBD1|TRBV4-2|-
TGTGCCAGCAGCCAGCCGGGACAGGGGGCGAAAGAGCAGTACTTC
CASSQPGQGAKEQYF
>TRBJ1-2|TRBD1|TRBV19|-
TGTGCCAGTAGTAAGATACAGGGGGCCTATAACTATGGCTACACCTTC
CASSKIQGAYNYGYTF
>TRBJ2-6|TRBD1|TRBV5-6|-
TGTGCCAGCAGCTTGCTAACAGGGGGCTCTGGGGCCAACGTCCTGACTTTC
CASSLLTGGSGANVLTF
>TRBJ2-1|TRBD2|TRBV4-1|-
TGCGCCAGCAGCCACCCCTCGACGACAGGGAAACTAGCGGGAATGGGCGATGAGCAGTTCTTC
CASSHPSTTGKLAGMGDEQFF
>TRBJ2-1|TRBD2|TRBV11-3|-
TGTGCCAGCAGTTCACGGACTAGCGGGAGATATGAGCAGTTCTTC
CASSSRTSGRYEQFF
>TRBJ2-3|-|TRBV9|-
TGTGCCAGCAGCGTCGCCGGTTACCTCACAGATACGCAGTATTTT
CASSVAGYLTDTQYF
>TRBJ1-1|TRBD1|TRBV5-1|-
TGCGCCAGCAGCCTAGACAGGGTGAACACTGAAGCTTTCTTT
CASSLDRVNTEAFF
>TRBJ2-2|TRBD2|TRBV2|-
TGTGCCAGCAGTCGCGGGAGCCTGAACACCGGGGAGCTGTTTTTT
CASSRGSLNTGELFF
>TRBJ1-5|-|TRBV6-1|-
TGTGCCAGCAGTGAACCTTTGGAGGAGGGGAAGCCCCAGCATTTT
CASSEPLEEGKPQHF
>TRBJ1-1|TRBD1|TRBV19|once
TGTGCCAGTAGTATAGATCGGACAGGGTGGAGGAACACTGAAGCTTTCTTT
CASSIDRTGWRNTEAFF
>TRBJ2-7|-|TRBV7-2|-
TGTGCCAGCAGCCGCCAGGACTGGGCGTCCTACGAGCAGTACTTC
CASSRQDWASYEQYF
>TRBJ2-7|TRBD1|TRBV4-1|-
TGCGCCAGCAGCGGGTGGACAGGGGAAGCCTACGAGCAGTACTTC
CASSGWTGEAYEQYF
>TRBJ1-1|-|TRBV11-2|-
TGTGCCAGCAGCTTAGATGATCTTTCCGTCAGAGCTTTCTTT
CASSLDDLSVRAFF
>TRBJ1-6|-|TRBV30|-
TGTGCCTGGAGTGTACGTGGGGGCCCATCACCCCTCCACTTT
CAWSVRGGPSPLHF
>TRBJ2-7|TRBD2|TRBV5-1|-
TGCGCCAGCCGCGTTACGGCGGGGGGGGTTTACGAGCAGTACTTC
CASRVTAGGVYEQYF
>TRBJ2-1|TRBD2|TRBV30|-
TGTGCCTGCTCATGGGGGACTAGCGGGGGGGTGCAGTTCTTC
CACSWGTSGGVQFF
>TRBJ2-1|-|TRBV15|-
TGTGCCATCAGGACTACCTACAATGAGCAGTTCTTC
CAIRTTYNEQFF
>TRBJ2-1|TRBD1|TRBV4-1|-
TGCGCCAGCAGCCAAGACGGGACAGTTTACAATGAGCAGTTCTTC
CASSQDGTVYNEQFF
>TRBJ2-6|-|TRBV5-1|-
TGCGCCAGCAGCTTGATGAGCTCTGGGGCCAACGTCCTGACTTTC
CASSLMSSGANVLTF
>TRBJ1-1|TRBD1|TRBV6-1|-
TGTGCCAGCAGTGGGACAGGGGCTGAAGCTTTCTTT
CASSGTGAEAFF
>TRBJ2-5|-|TRBV30|-
TGTGCCTGGATCGGGAGTGCGTCAAGCTTCGAGACCCAGTACTTC
CAWIGSASSFETQYF
>TRBJ2-7|TRBD2|TRBV28|-
TGTGCCAGCAGTTTACGGCTAGCGGGAGTCTACTACGAGCAGTACTTC
CASSLRLAGVYYEQYF
>TRBJ2-2|TRBD2|TRBV10-2|-
TGCGCCAGCAGTGAGTCGGTCGTGGAGGGGAGGGTTAACACCGGGGAGCTGTTTTTT
CASSESVVEGRVNTGELFF
>TRBJ2-3|TRBD2|TRBV7-2|-
TGTGCCAGCAGCCCCCGCTCTAGCGGGAAACGGGATACGCAGTATTTT
CASSPRSSGKRDTQYF
>TRBJ1-5|TRBD1|TRBV10-1|-
TGCGCCAGCAGTGACCCCCGACAGGGTTCCAATCAGCCCCAGCATTTT
CASSDPRQGSNQPQHF
>TRBJ1-1|-|TRBV11-1|-
TGTGCCAGCAGCCCGGTGGGTAGGGGCCCAGCTTTCTTT
CASSPVGRGPAFF
>TRBJ2-5|TRBD1|TRBV18|-
TGTGCCAGCTCAAAAGGGACAGGGGGAAGAGGAGAGACCCAGTACTTC
CASSKGTGGRGETQYF
>TRBJ2-3|-|TRBV6-4|-
TGTGCCAGCAGTGAGAATGCGGTAGGCACAGATACGCAGTATTTT
CASSENAVGTDTQYF
>TRBJ1-1|TRBD1|TRBV27|few
TGTGCCAGCAGTTTTTCGACAGGGGTCACTGAAGCTTTCTTT
CASSFSTGVTEAFF
>TRBJ2-7|-|TRBV4-1|-
TGCGCCAGCAGCCTGGGGGCTAGCTACTACGAGCAGTACTTC
CASSLGASYYEQYF